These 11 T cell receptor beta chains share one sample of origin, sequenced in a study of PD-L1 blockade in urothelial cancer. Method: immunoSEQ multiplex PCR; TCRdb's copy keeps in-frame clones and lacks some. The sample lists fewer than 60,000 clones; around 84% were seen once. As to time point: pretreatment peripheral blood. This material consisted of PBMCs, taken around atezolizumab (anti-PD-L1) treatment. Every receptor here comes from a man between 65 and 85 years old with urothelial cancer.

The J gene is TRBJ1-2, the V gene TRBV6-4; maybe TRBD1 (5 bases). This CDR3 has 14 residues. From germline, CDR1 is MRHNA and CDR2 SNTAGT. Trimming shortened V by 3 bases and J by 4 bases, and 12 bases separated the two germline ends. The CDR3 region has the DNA TGTGCCAGCAGTGAGGGGCAGGGCCGCTATGGCTACACCTTC. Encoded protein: CASSEGQGRYGYTF.

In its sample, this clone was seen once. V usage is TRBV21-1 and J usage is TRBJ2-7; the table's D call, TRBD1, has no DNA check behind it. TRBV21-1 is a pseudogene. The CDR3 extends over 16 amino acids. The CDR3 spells CASSRPVRTGSYEQYF. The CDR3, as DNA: TGTGCCAGCAGTCGCCCCGTGAGGACAGGTTCCTACGAGCAGTACTTC.

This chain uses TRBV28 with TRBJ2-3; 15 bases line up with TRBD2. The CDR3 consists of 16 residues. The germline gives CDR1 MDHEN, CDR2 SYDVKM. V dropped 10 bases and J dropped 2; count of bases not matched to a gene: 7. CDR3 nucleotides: TGTGCCATCCCGGGACTAGCGGGAGGACACACAGATACGCAGTATTTT. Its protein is CAIPGLAGGHTDTQYF.

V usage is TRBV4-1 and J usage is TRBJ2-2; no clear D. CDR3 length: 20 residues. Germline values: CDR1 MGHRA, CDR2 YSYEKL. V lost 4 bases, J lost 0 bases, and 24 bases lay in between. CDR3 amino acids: CASSLRWADETHPNTGELFF. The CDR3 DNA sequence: TGCGCCAGCAGCCTTAGATGGGCAGACGAGACGCATCCGAACACCGGGGAGCTGTTTTTT.

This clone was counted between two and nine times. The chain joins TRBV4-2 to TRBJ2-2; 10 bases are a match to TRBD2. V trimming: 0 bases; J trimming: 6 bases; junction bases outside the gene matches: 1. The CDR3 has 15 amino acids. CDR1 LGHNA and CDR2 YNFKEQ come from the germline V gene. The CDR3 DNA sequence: TGTGCCAGCAGCCAAGAGAGCGGGGGGGCCGGGGAGCTGTTTTTT. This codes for CASSQESGGAGELFF.

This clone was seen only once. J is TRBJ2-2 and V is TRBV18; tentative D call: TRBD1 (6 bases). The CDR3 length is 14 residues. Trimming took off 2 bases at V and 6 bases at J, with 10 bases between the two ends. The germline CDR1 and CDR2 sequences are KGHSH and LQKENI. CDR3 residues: CASSPRKGAGELFF. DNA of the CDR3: TGTGCCAGCTCACCAAGGAAGGGGGCCGGGGAGCTGTTTTTT.

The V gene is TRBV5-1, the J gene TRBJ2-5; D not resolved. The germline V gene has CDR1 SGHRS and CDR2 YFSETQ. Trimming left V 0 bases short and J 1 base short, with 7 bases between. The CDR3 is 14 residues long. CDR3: CASSLEPSQETQYF. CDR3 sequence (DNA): TGCGCCAGCAGCTTGGAGCCTAGCCAAGAGACCCAGTACTTC.

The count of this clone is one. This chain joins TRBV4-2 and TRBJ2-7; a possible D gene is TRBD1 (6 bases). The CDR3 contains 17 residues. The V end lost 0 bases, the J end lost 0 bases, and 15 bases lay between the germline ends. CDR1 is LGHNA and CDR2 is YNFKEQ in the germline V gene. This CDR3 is CASSQDPRTVSSYEQYF. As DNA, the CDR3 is TGTGCCAGCAGCCAAGATCCCCGGACAGTGAGCTCCTACGAGCAGTACTTC.

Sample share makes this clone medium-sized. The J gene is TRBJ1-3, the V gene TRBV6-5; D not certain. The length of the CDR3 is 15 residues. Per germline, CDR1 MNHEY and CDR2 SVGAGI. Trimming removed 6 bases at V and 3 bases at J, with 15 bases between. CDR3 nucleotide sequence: TGTGCCAGCAGCCTAAGTGAGGCACTTGGAAACACCATATATTTT. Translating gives CASSLSEALGNTIYF.

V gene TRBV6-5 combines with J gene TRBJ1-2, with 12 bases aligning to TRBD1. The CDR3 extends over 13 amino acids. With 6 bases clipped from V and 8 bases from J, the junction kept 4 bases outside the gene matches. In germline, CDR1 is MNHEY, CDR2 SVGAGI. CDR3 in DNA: TGTGCCAGCAGGGGGACAGGGGGCGAAGGCTACACCTTC. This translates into CASRGTGGEGYTF.

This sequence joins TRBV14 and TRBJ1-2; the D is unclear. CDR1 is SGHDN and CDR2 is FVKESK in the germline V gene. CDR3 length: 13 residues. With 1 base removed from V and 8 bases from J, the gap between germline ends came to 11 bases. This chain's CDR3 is CASSQVRLNGYTF. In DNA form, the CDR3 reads TGTGCCAGCAGCCAAGTTAGACTTAACGGCTACACCTTC.